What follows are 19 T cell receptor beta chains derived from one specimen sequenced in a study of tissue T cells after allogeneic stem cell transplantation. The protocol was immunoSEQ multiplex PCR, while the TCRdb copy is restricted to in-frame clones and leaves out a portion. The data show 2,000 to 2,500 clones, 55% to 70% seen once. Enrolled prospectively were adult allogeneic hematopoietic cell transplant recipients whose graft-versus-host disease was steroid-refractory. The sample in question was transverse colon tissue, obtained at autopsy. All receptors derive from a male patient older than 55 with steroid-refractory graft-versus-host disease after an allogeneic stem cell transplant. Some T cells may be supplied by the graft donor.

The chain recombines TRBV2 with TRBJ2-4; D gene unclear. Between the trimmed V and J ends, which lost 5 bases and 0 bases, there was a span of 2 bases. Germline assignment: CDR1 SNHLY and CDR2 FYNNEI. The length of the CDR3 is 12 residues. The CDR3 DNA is TGTGCCAGCAGTTTAGCCAAAAACATTCAGTACTTC. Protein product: CASSLAKNIQYF.

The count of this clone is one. The CDR3 reads CASSLGQAPREQFF. CDR3 DNA sequence: TGTGCCAGCAGCTTGGGACAAGCTCCCAGGGAGCAGTTCTTC. The chain employs TRBV7-2 and TRBJ2-1; a possible D gene is TRBD1 (6 bases). CDR3 length: 14 amino acids. Germline values: CDR1 SGHTA, CDR2 FQGNSA. Trimming stripped 3 bases from V and 10 bases from J, with 16 bases between. Based on the CDR3 plus reference TRBV7-2 and TRBJ2-1, the full variable domain is GAGVSQSPSNKVTEKGKDVELRCDPISGHTALYWYRQSLGQGLEFLIYFQGNSAPDKSGLPSDRFSAERTGGSVSTLTIQRTQQEDSAVYLCASSLGQAPREQFFGPGTRLTVL.

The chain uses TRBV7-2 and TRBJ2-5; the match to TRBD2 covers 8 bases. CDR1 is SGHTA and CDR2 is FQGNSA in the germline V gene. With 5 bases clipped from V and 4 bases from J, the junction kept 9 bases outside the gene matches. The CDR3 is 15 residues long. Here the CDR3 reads CASSPGGVVGETQYF. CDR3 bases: TGTGCCAGCAGCCCGGGGGGGGTTGTTGGAGAGACCCAGTACTTC.

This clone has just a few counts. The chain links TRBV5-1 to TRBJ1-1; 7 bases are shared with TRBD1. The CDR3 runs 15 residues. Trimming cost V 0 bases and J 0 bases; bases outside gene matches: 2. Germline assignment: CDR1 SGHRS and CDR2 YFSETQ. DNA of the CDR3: TGCGCCAGCAGCTTGGGACAGGGAATGAACACTGAAGCTTTCTTT. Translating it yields CASSLGQGMNTEAFF.

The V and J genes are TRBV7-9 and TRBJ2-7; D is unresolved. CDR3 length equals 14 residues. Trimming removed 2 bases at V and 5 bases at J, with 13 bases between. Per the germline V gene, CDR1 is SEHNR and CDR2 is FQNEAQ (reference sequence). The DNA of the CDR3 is TGTGCCAGCAGCTTATCGGGTATTTCCAACGAGCAGTACTTC. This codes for CASSLSGISNEQYF.

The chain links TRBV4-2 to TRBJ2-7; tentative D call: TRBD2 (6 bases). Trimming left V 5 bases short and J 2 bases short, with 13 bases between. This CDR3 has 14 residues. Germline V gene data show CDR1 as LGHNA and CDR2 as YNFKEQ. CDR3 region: CASSAGTGAYEQYF. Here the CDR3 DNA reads TGTGCCAGCAGCGCCGGCACGGGGGCCTACGAGCAGTACTTC.

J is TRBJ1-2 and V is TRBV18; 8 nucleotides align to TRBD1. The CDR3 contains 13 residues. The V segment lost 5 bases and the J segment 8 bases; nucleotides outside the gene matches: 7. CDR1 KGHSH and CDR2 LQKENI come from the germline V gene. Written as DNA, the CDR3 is TGTGCCAGCTCAGGGACAGGTCTTCGGGGCTACACCTTC. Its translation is CASSGTGLRGYTF.

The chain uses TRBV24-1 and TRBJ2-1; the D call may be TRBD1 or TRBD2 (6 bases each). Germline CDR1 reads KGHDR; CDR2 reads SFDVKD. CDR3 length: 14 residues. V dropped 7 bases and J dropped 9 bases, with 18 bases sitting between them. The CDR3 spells CATRGRGGIGEQFF. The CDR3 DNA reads TGTGCCACCAGGGGCAGGGGAGGTATTGGTGAGCAGTTCTTC.

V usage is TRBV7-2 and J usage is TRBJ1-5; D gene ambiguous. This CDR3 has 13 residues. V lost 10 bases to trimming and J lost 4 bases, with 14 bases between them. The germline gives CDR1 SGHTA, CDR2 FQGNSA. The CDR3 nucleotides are TGTGCCACGTCAGAGGAACTTAATCAGCCCCAGCATTTT. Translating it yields CATSEELNQPQHF.

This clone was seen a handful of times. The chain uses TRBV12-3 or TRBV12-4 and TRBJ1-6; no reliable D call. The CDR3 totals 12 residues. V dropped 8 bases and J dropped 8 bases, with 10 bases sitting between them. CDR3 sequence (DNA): TGTGCCAGCCAGACGAACTATTCACCCCTCCACTTT. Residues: CASQTNYSPLHF.

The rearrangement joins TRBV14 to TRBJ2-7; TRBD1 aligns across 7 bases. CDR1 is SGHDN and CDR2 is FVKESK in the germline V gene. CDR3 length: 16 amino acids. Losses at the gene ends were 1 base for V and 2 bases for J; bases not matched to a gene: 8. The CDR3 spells CASSQAGRGKTYEQYF. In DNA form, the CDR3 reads TGTGCCAGCAGCCAAGCTGGCAGGGGGAAAACCTACGAGCAGTACTTC.

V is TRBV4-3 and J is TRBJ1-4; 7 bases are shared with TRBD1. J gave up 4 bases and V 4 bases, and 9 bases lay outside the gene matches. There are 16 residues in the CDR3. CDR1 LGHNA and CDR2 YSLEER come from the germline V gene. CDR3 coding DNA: TGCGCCAGCAGCCTTACTCTCGGGACAGTTAATGAAAAACTGTTTTTT. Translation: CASSLTLGTVNEKLFF.

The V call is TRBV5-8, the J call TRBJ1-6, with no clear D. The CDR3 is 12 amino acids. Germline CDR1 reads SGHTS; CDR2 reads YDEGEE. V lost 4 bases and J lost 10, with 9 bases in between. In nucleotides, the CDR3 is TGTGCCAGCAGCGCGGAGCTATCACCCCTCCACTTT. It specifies CASSAELSPLHF.

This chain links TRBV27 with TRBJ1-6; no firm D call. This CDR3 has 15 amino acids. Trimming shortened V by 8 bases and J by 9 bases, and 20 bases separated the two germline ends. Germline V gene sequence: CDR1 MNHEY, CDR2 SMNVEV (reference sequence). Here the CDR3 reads CASRPYTPISSPLHF. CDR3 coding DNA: TGTGCCAGCCGTCCTTATACTCCTATAAGTTCACCCCTCCACTTT.

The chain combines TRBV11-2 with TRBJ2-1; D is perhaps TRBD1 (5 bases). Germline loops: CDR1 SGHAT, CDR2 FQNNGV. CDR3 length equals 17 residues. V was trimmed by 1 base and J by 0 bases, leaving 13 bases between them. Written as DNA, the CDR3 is TGTGCCAGCAGCTTAGTGGGCAGGGAACGCTCCTACAATGAGCAGTTCTTC. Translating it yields CASSLVGRERSYNEQFF. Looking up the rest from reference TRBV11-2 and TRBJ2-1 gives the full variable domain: EAGVAQSPRYKIIEKRQSVAFWCNPISGHATLYWYQQILGQGPKLLIQFQNNGVVDDSQLPKDRFSAERLKGVDSTLKIQPAKLEDSAVYLCASSLVGRERSYNEQFFGPGTRLTVL.

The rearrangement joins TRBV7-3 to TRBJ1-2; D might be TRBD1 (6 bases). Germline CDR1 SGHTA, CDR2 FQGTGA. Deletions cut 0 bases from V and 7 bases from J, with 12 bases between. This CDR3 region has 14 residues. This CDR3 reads CASSLTGGRGGYTF. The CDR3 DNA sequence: TGTGCCAGCAGCTTAACAGGGGGTAGAGGTGGCTACACCTTC.

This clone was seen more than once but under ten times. DNA of the CDR3: TGTGCCAGCTCTCCCTCGGGACTCTACGAGCAGTACTTC. It specifies CASSPSGLYEQYF. The gene calls are TRBV18 and TRBJ2-7; the D gene is possibly TRBD2 (6 bases). CDR3 length: 13 amino acids. Germline assignment: CDR1 KGHSH and CDR2 LQKENI. Trimming took 6 bases from V and 3 from J, leaving 12 bases between them.

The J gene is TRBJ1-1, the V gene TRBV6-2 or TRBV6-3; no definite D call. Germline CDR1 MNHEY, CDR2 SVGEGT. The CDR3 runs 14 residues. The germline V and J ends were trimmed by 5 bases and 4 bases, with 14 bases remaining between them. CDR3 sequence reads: CASSLSLGSTEAFF. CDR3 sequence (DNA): TGTGCCAGCAGTCTATCTTTAGGAAGCACTGAAGCTTTCTTT.

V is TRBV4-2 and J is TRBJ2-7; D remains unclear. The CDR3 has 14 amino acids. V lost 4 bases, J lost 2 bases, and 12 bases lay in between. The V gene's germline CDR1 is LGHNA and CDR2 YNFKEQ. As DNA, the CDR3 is TGTGCCAGCAGCCCCTCAGCTGGCGCCTACGAGCAGTACTTC. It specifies CASSPSAGAYEQYF.